This TCR beta chain came from a study of blood T cell repertoires in COVID-19. On the study more broadly: T cells, B-cell-depleted T cells, or PBMCs supplied cDNA or gDNA.

The CDR3 length is 15 residues. CDR1 SGDLS and CDR2 YYNGEE come from the germline V gene. Trimming cost V 2 bases and J 3 bases, with 15 bases left between them. Original processing notes: For nucleated cells, counts were estimated from reference gene primer amplification. The assay was immunoSEQ multiplex PCR, and TCRdb's table has in-frame clones only and misses some. V, J and clone size are those of that table, while D and trimming were read from the DNA. The table lists about 230,000 clones, roughly 88% of them singletons. The clonotype originates from a man in his forties or fifties with acute or convalescent COVID-19. The chain joins TRBV9 to TRBJ2-7, with a possible D match to TRBD2 (6 bases). The specimen sequenced was peripheral blood. In DNA form, the CDR3 reads TGTGCCAGCAGCGTGACTAGTCAGCCCTTCTACGAGCAGTACTTC. Translating it yields CASSVTSQPFYEQYF.